One and the same sample provided the 29 T cell receptor beta chains below, sequenced in a study of human T cells and chemical hapten exposure. Individual cDNA molecules in this library carried unique molecular identifiers. TCRdb reanalysed the reads using MiXCR and keeps one entry per CDR3 protein. The sample lists 4,000 to 5,000 distinct CDR3 sequences; more than 45% were seen once. Treatment meaning: therapeutic diphenylcyclopropenone sensitization with weekly scalp DPC. This specimen consisted of whole blood, obtained before DPC sensitization or 2, 6, or about 24 weeks after (not recorded which). These receptors were collected from an adult with alopecia areata. Some clones in this sample may be carry-over from other donors' samples. This table probably holds off-target reads from a library built for another chain.

The chain joins TRBV6-6 to TRBJ2-5; D is uncertain. The CDR3 loop spans 11 amino acids. Germline loops: CDR1 MNHNY, CDR2 SVGAGI (reference sequence). V was shortened by 6 bases and J by 5 bases, with 7 bases between the two germline ends. The CDR3 nucleotides read TGTGCCAGCAGATCACGTGAGACCCAGTACTTC. Protein: CASRSRETQYF.

This chain links TRBV6-2 or TRBV6-3 with TRBJ2-7; D perhaps matches TRBD2 (6 bases). Germline loops: CDR1 MNHEY, CDR2 SVGEGT. The length of the CDR3 is 14 residues. The V end lost 2 bases, the J end lost 2 bases, and 10 bases lay between the germline ends. Here the CDR3 DNA reads TGTGCCAGCAGTTACAACGGGGGAGCCTACGAGCAGTACTTC. Translated: CASSYNGGAYEQYF.

V gene TRBV2 combines with J gene TRBJ2-1; D is unresolved. Germline values: CDR1 SNHLY, CDR2 FYNNEI. The CDR3 has 13 residues. Trimming removed 4 bases at V and 4 bases at J, with 8 bases between. The CDR3 nucleotides are TGTGCCAGCAGTGGTGGCAGGTACAATGAGCAGTTCTTC. It codes for CASSGGRYNEQFF.

The chain combines TRBV29-1 with TRBJ1-1, with D uncertain. The CDR3 covers 13 residues. Trimming stripped 6 bases from V and 0 bases from J, with 11 bases between. CDR1 is SQVTM, CDR2 ANQGSEA, per germline. CDR3 nucleotide sequence: TGCAGCGTCCACCGGGAGCTGAACACTGAAGCTTTCTTT. This sequence encodes CSVHRELNTEAFF.

This clonotype ranks as large (0.1 to 1%). The V call is TRBV6-5, the J call TRBJ2-3; D may correspond to TRBD1 or TRBD2 (5 bases each). CDR3 length equals 14 residues. The germline V gene has CDR1 MNHEY and CDR2 SVGAGI. Trimming removed 6 bases at V and 1 base at J, with 11 bases between. The chain's CDR3 is CASSLGTGTDTQYF. Written as DNA, the CDR3 is TGTGCCAGCAGCCTCGGGACGGGCACAGATACGCAGTATTTT.

The genes are TRBV18 and TRBJ2-1; weak D call: TRBD2 (6 bases). V was pared by 3 bases and J by 5 bases, with 11 bases between. Per germline, CDR1 KGHSH and CDR2 LQKENI. The CDR3 sequence is 14 residues long. The CDR3 is CASSPGTRHNEQFF. For the CDR3, the DNA is TGTGCCAGCTCACCGGGGACTCGTCACAATGAGCAGTTCTTC. The full variable domain, in which reference TRBV18 and TRBJ2-1 provide the parts outside the CDR3, is NAGVMQNPRHLVRRRGQEARLRCSPMKGHSHVYWYRQLPEEGLKFMVYLQKENIIDESGMPKERFSAEFPKEGPSILRIQQVVRGDSAAYFCASSPGTRHNEQFFGPGTRLTVL.

This chain links TRBV20-1 with TRBJ2-5; no definite D call. CDR3 length: 11 amino acids. Trimming cost V 6 bases and J 3 bases, with 8 bases left between them. CDR1 and CDR2 from the germline V gene are DFQATT and SNEGSKA (reference sequence). CDR3 DNA sequence: TGCAGTGCGGGCAGCGAAGAGACCCAGTACTTC. Translated, it gives CSAGSEETQYF.

The chain links TRBV21-1 to TRBJ2-1; the listed D gene, TRBD1, was not tested against the DNA. TRBV21-1 is labeled a pseudogene. The CDR3 is made up of 19 amino acids. CDR3: CASSKHDRGGQPSYNEQFF. The CDR3 DNA reads TGTGCCAGCAGCAAACACGACAGGGGAGGGCAGCCCTCCTACAATGAGCAGTTCTTC.

This chain links TRBV5-6 with TRBJ1-1; possibly TRBD1 for D (6 bases). V was trimmed by 4 bases and J by 8 bases, leaving 21 bases between them. Germline CDR1 SGHDT, CDR2 YYEEEE. This CDR3 is built from 15 residues. CDR3: CASSEPPYREGEAFF. CDR3 nucleotide sequence: TGTGCCAGCAGCGAGCCCCCTTACAGGGAGGGCGAAGCTTTCTTT.

This clonotype appeared a few times. This chain links TRBV18 with TRBJ2-5; D uncertain. Germline V gives CDR1 KGHSH, CDR2 LQKENI. Trimming took off 3 bases at V and 7 bases at J, with 6 bases between the two ends. The CDR3 covers 11 residues. The CDR3: CASSPGLTQYF. CDR3 DNA sequence: TGTGCCAGCTCACCGGGGTTGACCCAGTACTTC.

This clonotype occurred a few times. The V call is TRBV28, the J call TRBJ2-1; D might be TRBD1 (5 bases). The ends were cut back, 7 bases at V and 0 bases at J, with 10 bases in the middle. In germline, CDR1 is MDHEN, CDR2 SYDVKM. CDR3 length: 14 amino acids. The CDR3 here is CASTTQGSYNEQFF. For the CDR3, the DNA is TGTGCCAGCACTACGCAGGGCTCCTACAATGAGCAGTTCTTC.

The gene calls are TRBV4-2 and TRBJ2-2; D gene unclear. V dropped 1 base and J dropped 6 bases, with 12 bases sitting between them. Germline CDR1 is LGHNA and CDR2 is YNFKEQ. There are 15 residues in the CDR3. CDR3 in amino acids: CASSQAPTQSGELFF. CDR3 bases: TGTGCCAGCAGCCAAGCCCCGACTCAGTCCGGGGAGCTGTTTTTT.

V usage is TRBV29-1 and J usage is TRBJ2-2; D is perhaps TRBD1 (5 bases). V dropped 3 bases and J dropped 0 bases, with 11 bases sitting between them. The CDR3 sequence is 15 residues long. Germline lookup yields CDR1 SQVTM and CDR2 ANQGSEA. The CDR3 loop is CSVDRADANTGELFF. Written as DNA, the CDR3 is TGCAGCGTTGACAGGGCAGACGCGAACACCGGGGAGCTGTTTTTT.

This clonotype appeared a few times. This chain joins TRBV20-1 and TRBJ2-3, with 9 bases identical to TRBD1. Looked up from germline, CDR1 is DFQATT and CDR2 is SNEGSKA (reference sequence). The junction had 6 bases not matched to a gene; V was cut back by 3 bases and J by 2 bases. This CDR3 has 15 amino acids. CDR3 nucleotides: TGCAGTGCTAGTCGACAGGGGGGCCTCACAGATACGCAGTATTTT. Translated: CSASRQGGLTDTQYF.

This clonotype was observed a handful of times. V usage is TRBV28 and J usage is TRBJ2-7; weak D call: TRBD1 (6 bases). Germline V CDR1 and CDR2: MDHEN, SYDVKM. V was clipped by 5 bases and J by 0 bases, with 14 bases between them. This CDR3 contains 15 residues. As DNA, the CDR3 is TGTGCCAGCAGTGTCACAGGGACCAGCTCCTACGAGCAGTACTTC. Encoded protein: CASSVTGTSSYEQYF. Complete variable domain (other parts from reference TRBV28 and TRBJ2-7): DVKVTQSSRYLVKRTGEKVFLECVQDMDHENMFWYRQDPGLGLRLIYFSYDVKMKEKGDIPEGYSVSREKKERFSLILESASTNQTSMYLCASSVTGTSSYEQYFGPGTRLTVT.

The CDR3 is CATSGITPTGELFF. CDR3 bases: TGTGCCACCAGCGGAATAACACCCACCGGGGAGCTGTTTTTT. The rearrangement uses TRBV15 and TRBJ2-2; D is ambiguous. With 5 bases removed from V and 4 bases from J, the gap between germline ends came to 11 bases. Per the germline V gene, CDR1 is LNHNV and CDR2 is YYDKDF (reference sequence). This CDR3 spans 14 amino acids.

J is TRBJ2-2 and V is TRBV7-2, with D unresolved. The germline V gene has CDR1 SGHTA and CDR2 FQGNSA. This CDR3 has 13 amino acids. Trimming stripped 5 bases from V and 6 bases from J, with 10 bases between. CDR3 sequence: CASSGRGAGELFF. The CDR3 DNA reads TGTGCCAGCAGCGGACGAGGAGCCGGGGAGCTGTTTTTT.

CDR3 in DNA: TGTGCCAGCAGCCGAATAGACTCCTACTACGAGCAGTACTTC. This encodes CASSRIDSYYEQYF. The gene calls are TRBV6-2 or TRBV6-3 and TRBJ2-7, with D unresolved. The ends were cut back, 6 bases at V and 3 bases at J, with 15 bases in the middle. This CDR3 contains 14 residues. CDR1 is MNHEY and CDR2 is SVGEGT in the germline V gene.

Here the CDR3 reads CASSPTRRAGSYEQYF. The CDR3 DNA sequence: TGTGCCAGCAGCCCGACCCGGCGAGCGGGGTCCTACGAGCAGTACTTC. The chain is built from TRBV7-6 and TRBJ2-7; 7 nucleotides line up with TRBD2. Trimming removed 5 bases from V and 1 base from J; junction bases left unmatched: 11. Per germline, CDR1 SGHVS and CDR2 FNYEAQ. The CDR3 runs to 16 residues.

This chain uses TRBV23-1 with TRBJ2-1; 8 nucleotides agree with TRBD1. TRBV23-1 is an ORF, and what it does is uncertain. This CDR3 contains 23 residues. V dropped 2 bases and J dropped 4; count of bases not matched to a gene: 28. The CDR3 nucleotides are TGCGCCAGCAGTCAACCAATAACCAGGGGGCGTCCTCTTTGGCCTCTCGGGTACAATGAGCAGTTCTTC. This translates into CASSQPITRGRPLWPLGYNEQFF.

This clonotype was detected once. The DNA of the CDR3 is TGTGCCACCTCAAGCCAACAGACCCCCTATGGCTACACCTTC. Its translation is CATSSQQTPYGYTF. The genes are TRBV28 and TRBJ1-2; D is unresolved. CDR3 length: 14 amino acids. Germline V lookup: CDR1 MDHEN, CDR2 SYDVKM. V lost 10 bases, J lost 4 bases, and 19 bases lay in between.

This clonotype turned up a few times. The V gene is TRBV7-8, the J gene TRBJ2-2; D could derive from TRBD1 or TRBD2 (5 bases each). V was clipped by 1 base and J by 7 bases, with 16 bases between them. Germline CDR1 SGHVS, CDR2 FQNEAQ. CDR3 length: 16 residues. The CDR3 bases are TGTGCCAGCAGCTTAGATGGTCGGGCAGGGAGCGGGGAGCTGTTTTTT. Translated, it gives CASSLDGRAGSGELFF.

The chain couples TRBV28 to TRBJ2-3; TRBD2 matches 8 bases. Germline V gene lookup returns CDR1 MDHEN and CDR2 SYDVKM. With 6 bases clipped from V and 3 bases from J, the junction kept 11 bases outside the gene matches. This CDR3 comprises 16 residues. CDR3 protein: CASSTPGLGKTDTQYF. Written as DNA, the CDR3 is TGTGCCAGCAGCACACCGGGACTAGGGAAAACAGATACGCAGTATTTT.

The sample holds a few counts of this clonotype. The chain combines TRBV7-2 with TRBJ2-1, with a tentative D call TRBD2 (6 bases). This CDR3 contains 12 residues. Deletions cut 0 bases from V and 12 bases from J, with 9 bases between. Germline CDR1 and CDR2: SGHTA and FQGNSA. The CDR3 DNA sequence: TGTGCCAGCAGCTTAGCGCGGGGAATGCAGTTCTTC. This sequence encodes CASSLARGMQFF.

This clonotype was observed a handful of times. This sequence joins TRBV27 and TRBJ2-2, with D possibly being TRBD2 (5 bases). The CDR3 sequence is 14 residues long. Germline lookup yields CDR1 MNHEY and CDR2 SMNVEV (reference sequence). With 5 bases removed from V and 4 bases from J, the gap between germline ends came to 11 bases. This CDR3 reads CASSLLAATGELFF. In nucleotides, the CDR3 is TGTGCCAGCAGTCTGCTAGCAGCCACCGGGGAGCTGTTTTTT.

The chain combines TRBV28 with TRBJ2-4; TRBD2 aligns across 7 bases. The CDR3 length is 15 residues. Per germline, CDR1 MDHEN and CDR2 SYDVKM. V lost 5 bases, J lost 10 bases, and 14 bases stayed unmatched. The CDR3 reads CASSLRDYDSNIQYF. In nucleotides, the CDR3 is TGTGCCAGCAGTCTCCGGGACTACGATTCGAATATTCAGTACTTC.

This clonotype occurred once. The V call is TRBV6-6, the J call TRBJ2-5; TRBD2 agrees at 7 bases. Per germline, CDR1 MNHNY and CDR2 SVGAGI (reference sequence). The CDR3 is made up of 12 amino acids. Trimming at V came to 7 bases and at J to 5 bases, leaving 4 bases not matched to a gene. CDR3 in DNA: TGTGCCAGCACAAGCGGGGTCGAGACCCAGTACTTC. It is translated as CASTSGVETQYF.

The chain combines TRBV29-1 with TRBJ2-2; no firm D call. Germline CDR1 reads SQVTM; CDR2 reads ANQGSEA. V was cut by 4 bases and J by 8 bases, with 11 bases left in between. The CDR3 spans 12 residues. The CDR3 DNA follows: TGCAGCGTTGCGGGTATTAAGGGGGAGCTGTTTTTT. Translated: CSVAGIKGELFF.

This chain links TRBV5-5 with TRBJ1-3; 9 bases match TRBD1. This CDR3 has 14 amino acids. Trimming cost V 3 bases and J 8 bases; bases outside gene matches: 6. Germline V gives CDR1 SGHKS, CDR2 YYEKEE (reference sequence). CDR3 bases: TGTGCCAGCAGCTCAAGGGACAGGGTTGACACCATATATTTT. Protein: CASSSRDRVDTIYF.